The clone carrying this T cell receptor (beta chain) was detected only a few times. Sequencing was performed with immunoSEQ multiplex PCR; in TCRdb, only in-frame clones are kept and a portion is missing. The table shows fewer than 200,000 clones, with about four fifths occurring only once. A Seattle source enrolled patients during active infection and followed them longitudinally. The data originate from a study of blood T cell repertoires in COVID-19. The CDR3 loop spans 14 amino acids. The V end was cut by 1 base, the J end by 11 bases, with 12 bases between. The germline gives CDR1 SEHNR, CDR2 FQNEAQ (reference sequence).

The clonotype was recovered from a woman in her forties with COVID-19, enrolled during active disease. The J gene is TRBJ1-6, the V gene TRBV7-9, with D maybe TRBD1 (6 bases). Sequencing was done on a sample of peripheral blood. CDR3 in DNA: TGTGCCAGCAGCTTAGGACAGGTTCAGGCACCCCTCCACTTT. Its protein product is CASSLGQVQAPLHF.